This TCR beta chain was profiled in a study of shared clonotypes between healthy human individuals. The study, taken as a whole, reports: Rarefaction demonstrated incomplete sorted-subset sequencing despite large depth.

Clones were sequenced by immunoSEQ multiplex PCR, and TCRdb holds only the in-frame ones, with some missing. The repertoire consists of about 730,000 clones, with over 55% occurring once and the leading ten covering 1.8%. Germline CDR1 reads MDHEN; CDR2 reads SYDVKM. CDR3 length equals 14 residues. The V gene lost 7 bases and the J gene lost 5 bases, with 18 bases spanning the gap. This clone was seen once. The antigen is not known. Sequenced sample: memory CD4+ T cells sorted from blood. Subset: CD45RA-negative fraction. This chain uses TRBV28 with TRBJ2-7; possible D gene TRBD2, 6 bases. The clonotype comes from a woman aged 25 to 39 in good health. The CDR3 DNA follows: TGTGCCAGCACCTCCCCAGCACTAGCTCACGAGCAGTACTTC. Translating gives CASTSPALAHEQYF.